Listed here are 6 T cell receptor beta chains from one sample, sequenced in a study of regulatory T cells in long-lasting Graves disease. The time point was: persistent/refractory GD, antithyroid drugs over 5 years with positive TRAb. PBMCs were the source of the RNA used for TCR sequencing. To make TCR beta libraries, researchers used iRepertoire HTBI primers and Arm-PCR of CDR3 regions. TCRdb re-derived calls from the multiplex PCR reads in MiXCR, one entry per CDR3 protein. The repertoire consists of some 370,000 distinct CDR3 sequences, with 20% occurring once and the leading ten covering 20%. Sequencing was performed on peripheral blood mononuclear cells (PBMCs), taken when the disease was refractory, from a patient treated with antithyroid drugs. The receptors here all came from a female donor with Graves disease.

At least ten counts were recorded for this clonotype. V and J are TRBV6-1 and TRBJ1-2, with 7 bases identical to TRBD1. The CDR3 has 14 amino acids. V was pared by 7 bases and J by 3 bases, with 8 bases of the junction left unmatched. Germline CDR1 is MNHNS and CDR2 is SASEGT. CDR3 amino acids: CASTQRTGHYGYTF. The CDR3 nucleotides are TGTGCCAGCACCCAAAGGACAGGCCACTATGGCTACACCTTC.

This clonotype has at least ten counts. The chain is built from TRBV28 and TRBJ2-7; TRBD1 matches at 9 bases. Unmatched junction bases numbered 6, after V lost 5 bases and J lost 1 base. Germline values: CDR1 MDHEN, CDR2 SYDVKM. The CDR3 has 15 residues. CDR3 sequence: CASSPGQGRSYEQYF. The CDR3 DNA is TGTGCCAGCAGTCCCGGACAGGGGAGATCCTACGAGCAGTACTTC.

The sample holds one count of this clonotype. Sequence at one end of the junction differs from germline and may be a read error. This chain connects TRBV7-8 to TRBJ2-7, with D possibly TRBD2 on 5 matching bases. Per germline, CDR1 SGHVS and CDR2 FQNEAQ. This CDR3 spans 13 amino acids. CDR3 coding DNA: TGTGTCAGCAGCCTTCCGGGAACCTACGAGCAGTACTTC. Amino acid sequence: CVSSLPGTYEQYF.

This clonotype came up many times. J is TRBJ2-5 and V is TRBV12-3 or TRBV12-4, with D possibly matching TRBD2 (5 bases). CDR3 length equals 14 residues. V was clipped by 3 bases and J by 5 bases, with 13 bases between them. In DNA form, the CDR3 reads TGTGCCAGCAGTTTGAGGGCGACGGAGGAGACCCAGTACTTC. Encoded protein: CASSLRATEETQYF.

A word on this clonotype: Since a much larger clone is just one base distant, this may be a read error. CDR3 in amino acids: CASGLALNYGYTF. The CDR3 DNA reads TGTGCCAGCGGCTTAGCACTCAACTATGGCTACACCTTC. This rearrangement joins TRBV7-2 to TRBJ1-2; D is ambiguous. Germline CDR1 reads SGHTA; CDR2 reads FQGNSA. The CDR3 sequence is 13 residues long.

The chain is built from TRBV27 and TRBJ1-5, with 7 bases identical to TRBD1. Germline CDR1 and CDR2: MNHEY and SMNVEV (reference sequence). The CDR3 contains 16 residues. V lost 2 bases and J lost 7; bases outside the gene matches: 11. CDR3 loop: CASSLVGSAGGQPQHF. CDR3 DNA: TGTGCCAGCAGTTTAGTGGGGTCGGCAGGGGGGCAGCCCCAGCATTTT.